Listed here are 30 T cell receptor beta chains from one sample, sequenced in a study of OX40 agonist ivuxolimab in advanced cancers. The table came from immunoSEQ multiplex PCR; TCRdb's copy has only in-frame clones and leaves some out. This table holds about 36,000 clones, about four fifths found once. The material sequenced was CD4+ or CD8+ T cells sorted from blood, taken in a trial of the OX40 agonist ivuxolimab. These receptors all come from an adult with an advanced solid tumor such as melanoma, head and neck, liver or kidney cancer.

V usage is TRBV7-9 and J usage is TRBJ2-3; 8 nucleotides match TRBD2. V lost 0 bases and J lost 4; bases outside the gene matches: 9. Per the germline V gene, CDR1 is SEHNR and CDR2 is FQNEAQ (reference sequence). The CDR3 length is 17 residues. Here the CDR3 reads CASSLAGRGAGADTQYF. CDR3 in DNA: TGTGCCAGCAGCTTAGCCGGCAGGGGAGCGGGGGCAGATACGCAGTATTTT.

The rearrangement uses TRBV18 and TRBJ1-2, with a possible D match to TRBD1 (6 bases). The CDR3 loop spans 13 amino acids. The germline CDR1 and CDR2 sequences are KGHSH and LQKENI. V was cut by 3 bases and J by 6 bases, with 11 bases left in between. CDR3 bases: TGTGCCAGCTCACCGGGGGCAGGGGATGGCTACACCTTC. It is translated as CASSPGAGDGYTF.

The chain combines TRBV29-1 with TRBJ2-1, with 11 bases identical to TRBD2. V was clipped by 0 bases and J by 5 bases; unmatched bases: 6. The CDR3 has 16 residues. Germline-derived CDR1 and CDR2 are SQVTM and ANQGSEA. CDR3 DNA sequence: TGCAGCGTTGAAGACACTAGCGGGGGAATCGACAATGAGCAGTTCTTC. Amino acid sequence: CSVEDTSGGIDNEQFF.

This clone was observed a few times. The J gene is TRBJ2-3, the V gene TRBV19; TRBD2 agrees at 7 bases. Germline V CDR1 and CDR2: LNHDA, SQIVND (reference sequence). Trimming removed 7 bases from V and 6 bases from J; junction bases left unmatched: 7. This CDR3 spans 13 amino acids. The CDR3 coding sequence is TGTGCCAGTACGGGGGGAAAGGGGGATACGCAGTATTTT. Protein product: CASTGGKGDTQYF.

The rearrangement uses TRBV7-8 and TRBJ1-5, with D hard to call. This CDR3 has 14 amino acids. V was shortened by 5 bases and J by 3 bases, with 11 bases between the two germline ends. Germline CDR1 is SGHVS and CDR2 is FQNEAQ. The DNA of the CDR3 is TGTGCCAGCAGCGGCGGTGCGGCCAATCAGCCCCAGCATTTT. Translation gives CASSGGAANQPQHF.

This clone has just a few counts. The CDR3, as DNA: TGTGCCAGCAGTTATGGCTTGCGGGGGGCCCGGGAGACCCAGTACTTC. Encoded protein: CASSYGLRGARETQYF. The J gene is TRBJ2-5, the V gene TRBV6-6; 8 nucleotides line up with TRBD2. This CDR3 is 16 amino acids long. Germline CDR1 is MNHNY and CDR2 is SVGAGI (reference sequence). J was trimmed by 5 bases and V by 3 bases; bases with no gene match: 11.

V and J are TRBV5-1 and TRBJ2-5; possibly TRBD1 or TRBD2 for D (5 bases each). V was clipped by 4 bases and J by 5 bases, with 21 bases between them. This CDR3 has 16 amino acids. Germline V gene data show CDR1 as SGHRS and CDR2 as YFSETQ. The CDR3 DNA reads TGCGCCAGCAGCCCATCGAGTCCTCGCAGGGAGGAGACCCAGTACTTC. It translates to CASSPSSPRREETQYF.

This clone was detected a few times. The chain couples TRBV2 to TRBJ2-4; a possible D gene is TRBD1 (6 bases). CDR3 size: 13 residues. Germline values: CDR1 SNHLY, CDR2 FYNNEI. V was pared by 7 bases and J by 6 bases, with 13 bases between. CDR3 coding DNA: TGTGCCAGCAACCGGGACAAGAGAAACATTCAGTACTTC. It codes for CASNRDKRNIQYF.

This clone was observed a handful of times. The rearrangement links TRBV7-9 to TRBJ2-1; 8 bases map to TRBD1. The germline V gene has CDR1 SEHNR and CDR2 FQNEAQ (reference sequence). The junction had 4 bases not matched to a gene; V was cut back by 5 bases and J by 4 bases. The CDR3 has 14 residues. The CDR3 reads CASSPGTGYNEQFF. DNA for the CDR3: TGTGCCAGCAGCCCTGGGACAGGATACAATGAGCAGTTCTTC.

V and J are TRBV5-1 and TRBJ2-7, with a weak D call TRBD1 (6 bases). This CDR3 is built from 14 residues. CDR1 is SGHRS and CDR2 is YFSETQ in the germline V gene. V gave up 3 bases and J gave up 0 bases, with 10 bases separating them. The CDR3 here is CASSSRQVSYEQYF. DNA of the CDR3: TGCGCCAGCAGCTCCCGACAGGTCTCCTACGAGCAGTACTTC.

The rearrangement uses TRBV6-1 and TRBJ2-7, with 10 bases matching TRBD1. Germline values: CDR1 MNHNS, CDR2 SASEGT. The CDR3 sequence is 15 residues long. The V gene end was trimmed by 8 bases and the J gene end by 4 bases; junction bases not matched to a gene: 11. This CDR3 reads CASENRDRGLYEQYF. The CDR3 DNA sequence: TGTGCCAGCGAGAACCGGGACAGGGGATTATACGAGCAGTACTTC.

The chain uses TRBV7-2 and TRBJ2-3; possible D gene TRBD1, 5 bases. The CDR3 runs to 13 residues. Germline V CDR1 and CDR2: SGHTA, FQGNSA. The ends were cut back, 2 bases at V and 4 bases at J, with 7 bases in the middle. The chain's CDR3 is CASSLSGSDTQYF. CDR3 nucleotides: TGTGCCAGCAGCTTATCAGGGTCAGATACGCAGTATTTT.

The chain uses TRBV6-6 and TRBJ2-7; TRBD1 might be the D (6 bases). Between the trimmed V and J ends, which lost 5 bases and 2 bases, there was a span of 10 bases. Per the germline V gene, CDR1 is MNHNY and CDR2 is SVGAGI (reference sequence). The CDR3 runs to 13 residues. The CDR3 loop reads CASSLGQPYEQYF. Written as DNA, the CDR3 is TGTGCCAGCAGTCTTGGACAGCCCTACGAGCAGTACTTC.

This clone appeared a few times. The chain recombines TRBV10-3 with TRBJ1-2; D remains ambiguous. Trimming stripped 7 bases from V and 6 bases from J, with 12 bases between. Germline V gene data show CDR1 as ENHRY and CDR2 as SYGVKD. This CDR3 contains 12 residues. The CDR3: CAIKGEGHGYTF. In nucleotides, the CDR3 is TGTGCCATCAAGGGAGAAGGCCATGGCTACACCTTC.

The V call is TRBV6-1, the J call TRBJ2-5; D call uncertain. V was cut by 1 base and J by 7 bases, with 4 bases left in between. CDR3 size: 11 residues. Germline CDR1 and CDR2: MNHNS and SASEGT. The CDR3 DNA reads as TGTGCCAGCAGTGAAGAGGGGACCCAGTACTTC. Protein sequence: CASSEEGTQYF.

The chain links TRBV2 to TRBJ1-4, with a tentative D call TRBD1 (5 bases). This CDR3 is 14 amino acids long. Looked up from germline, CDR1 is SNHLY and CDR2 is FYNNEI. Deletions cut 3 bases from V and 12 bases from J, with 17 bases between. The CDR3 DNA follows: TGTGCCAGCAGTGATGAGGAAGGGGTTGGGGAACTGTTTTTT. Translated, it gives CASSDEEGVGELFF.

Only one count was recorded for this clone. This chain connects TRBV2 to TRBJ1-1; 7 positions agree with TRBD1. Losses at the gene ends were 0 bases for V and 6 bases for J; bases not matched to a gene: 7. This CDR3 comprises 15 residues. Germline V lookup: CDR1 SNHLY, CDR2 FYNNEI. The CDR3 coding sequence is TGTGCCAGCAGTGAAGCGAGGACAGGTTCTGCTGAAGCTTTCTTT. It codes for CASSEARTGSAEAFF.

The chain joins TRBV7-6 to TRBJ1-6; perhaps TRBD1 as D (5 bases). This CDR3 has 15 residues. Trimming removed 8 bases at V and 5 bases at J, with 16 bases between. The germline CDR1 and CDR2 sequences are SGHVS and FNYEAQ. This CDR3 is CASRSGEFDNSPLHF. The CDR3 nucleotides read TGTGCCAGCCGATCGGGGGAGTTTGATAATTCACCCCTCCACTTT.

The chain combines TRBV6-1 with TRBJ2-5, with D possibly called TRBD1 or TRBD2 (5 bases each). V was trimmed by 5 bases and J by 3 bases, leaving 10 bases between them. Germline V CDR1 and CDR2: MNHNS, SASEGT. This CDR3 contains 13 residues. DNA of the CDR3: TGTGCCAGCAGTTCGGGACCAAAAGAGACCCAGTACTTC. Amino acid sequence: CASSSGPKETQYF.

V and J are TRBV5-1 and TRBJ2-1, with 10 bases fitting TRBD2. From germline, CDR1 is SGHRS and CDR2 YFSETQ. V lost 3 bases, J lost 8 bases, and 5 bases stayed unmatched. The CDR3 is made up of 14 amino acids. The CDR3 here is CASSSSGSGDEQFF. CDR3 DNA sequence: TGCGCCAGCAGCTCTAGCGGGAGTGGGGATGAGCAGTTCTTC.

The chain joins TRBV6-5 to TRBJ2-7; possible D gene TRBD1, 5 bases. Germline assignment: CDR1 MNHEY and CDR2 SVGAGI. V lost 6 bases and J lost 6, with 18 bases in between. This CDR3 is built from 14 residues. The CDR3, as DNA: TGTGCCAGCAGCTCCAGGGCCCCCACCTTCGAGCAGTACTTC. Its protein product is CASSSRAPTFEQYF.

The V and J genes are TRBV27 and TRBJ2-5; TRBD1 agrees at 7 bases. CDR1 and CDR2 (germline): MNHEY, SMNVEV (reference sequence). The V segment lost 5 bases and the J segment 5 bases; nucleotides outside the gene matches: 11. The CDR3 extends over 15 amino acids. CDR3 DNA sequence: TGTGCCAGCAGTCCAGGGGGATCCCCCAGGGAGACCCAGTACTTC. Translation: CASSPGGSPRETQYF.

The chain uses TRBV5-6 and TRBJ1-2, with no clear D. V lost 2 bases and J lost 1, with 9 bases in between. The CDR3 length is 14 residues. CDR1 SGHDT and CDR2 YYEEEE come from the germline V gene. The CDR3 DNA is TGTGCCAGCAGCTTCGGACGGGGTAACTATGGCTACACCTTC. Translated: CASSFGRGNYGYTF.

The V and J genes are TRBV5-1 and TRBJ2-7, with no clear D. Germline assignment: CDR1 SGHRS and CDR2 YFSETQ. Trimming shortened V by 4 bases and J by 6 bases, and 14 bases separated the two germline ends. This CDR3 comprises 13 residues. CDR3 amino acids: CASSPDATGEQYF. CDR3 nucleotides: TGCGCCAGCAGCCCGGACGCTACGGGCGAGCAGTACTTC.

The rearrangement joins TRBV2 to TRBJ2-5; D remains unclear. Trimming cost V 7 bases and J 5 bases, with 5 bases left between them. The germline V gene encodes CDR1 SNHLY and CDR2 FYNNEI. The CDR3 consists of 10 residues. The CDR3 here is CASTTETQYF. The CDR3 DNA reads as TGTGCCAGCACTACGGAGACCCAGTACTTC.

This clone was seen just once. This chain joins TRBV6-6 and TRBJ1-5; 10 bases are a match to TRBD1. There are 13 residues in the CDR3. Germline V lookup: CDR1 MNHNY, CDR2 SVGAGI (reference sequence). V shed 8 bases and J 4 bases; nucleotides not matched to a gene: 2. Here the CDR3 reads CASRDRGNQPQHF. The DNA of the CDR3 is TGTGCCAGCCGGGACAGGGGAAATCAGCCCCAGCATTTT.

V gene TRBV11-2 combines with J gene TRBJ2-3; possible D gene TRBD1, 6 bases. From germline, CDR1 is SGHAT and CDR2 FQNNGV. CDR3 length: 16 amino acids. The V and J ends lost 2 bases and 4 bases respectively, with 16 bases between them. CDR3 DNA: TGTGCCAGCAGCTTATCAGTTGCCCCAGGGGCAGATACGCAGTATTTT. It is translated as CASSLSVAPGADTQYF.

The rearrangement links TRBV5-1 to TRBJ2-1, with 9 bases lining up with TRBD2. Germline V gene sequence: CDR1 SGHRS, CDR2 YFSETQ. With V trimmed by 4 bases and J by 4 bases, 9 bases remained unmatched. The CDR3 runs to 16 residues. The DNA for the CDR3 is TGCGCCAGCAGCCCTCTACTAGCGGGCAATTACAATGAGCAGTTCTTC. It encodes CASSPLLAGNYNEQFF.

The CDR3 DNA reads TGTGCCAGCAGTGCCCAGGCAGTAAACTCTCAGCCCCAGCATTTT. It codes for CASSAQAVNSQPQHF. This chain uses TRBV6-1 with TRBJ1-5; D is uncertain. Germline CDR1 is MNHNS and CDR2 is SASEGT. The length of the CDR3 is 15 residues. V was pared by 4 bases and J by 6 bases, with 16 bases between.

The rearrangement uses TRBV6-6 and TRBJ2-2, with a weak D call TRBD2 (5 bases). This CDR3 contains 14 residues. Per the germline V gene, CDR1 is MNHNY and CDR2 is SVGAGI (reference sequence). V was shortened by 0 bases and J by 7 bases, with 9 bases between the two germline ends. The CDR3 sequence is CASSYSTGYGELFF. DNA of the CDR3: TGTGCCAGCAGTTACTCGACGGGGTACGGGGAGCTGTTTTTT.